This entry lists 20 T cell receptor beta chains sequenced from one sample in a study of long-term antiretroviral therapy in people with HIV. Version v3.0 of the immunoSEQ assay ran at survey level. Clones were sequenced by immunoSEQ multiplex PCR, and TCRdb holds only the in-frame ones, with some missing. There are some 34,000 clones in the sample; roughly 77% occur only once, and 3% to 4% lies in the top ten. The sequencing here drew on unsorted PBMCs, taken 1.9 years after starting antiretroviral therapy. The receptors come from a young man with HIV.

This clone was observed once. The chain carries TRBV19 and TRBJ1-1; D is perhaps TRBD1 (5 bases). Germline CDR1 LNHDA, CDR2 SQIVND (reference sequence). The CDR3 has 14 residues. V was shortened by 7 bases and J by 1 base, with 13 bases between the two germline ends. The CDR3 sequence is CASTSRDGNTEAFF. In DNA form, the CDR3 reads TGTGCCAGTACGTCCCGGGACGGGAACACTGAAGCTTTCTTT.

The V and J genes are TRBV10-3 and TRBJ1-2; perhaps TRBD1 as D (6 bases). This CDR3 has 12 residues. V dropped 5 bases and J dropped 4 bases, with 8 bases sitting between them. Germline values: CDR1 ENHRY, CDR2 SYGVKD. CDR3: CAISRTVYGYTF. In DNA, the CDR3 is TGTGCCATCAGTAGGACAGTCTATGGCTACACCTTC.

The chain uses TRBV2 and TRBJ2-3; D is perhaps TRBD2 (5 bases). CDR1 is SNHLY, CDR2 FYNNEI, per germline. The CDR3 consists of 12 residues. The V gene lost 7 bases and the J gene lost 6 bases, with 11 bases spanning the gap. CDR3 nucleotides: TGTGCCAGCACCCTAAGAGGGGATACGCAGTATTTT. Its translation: CASTLRGDTQYF.

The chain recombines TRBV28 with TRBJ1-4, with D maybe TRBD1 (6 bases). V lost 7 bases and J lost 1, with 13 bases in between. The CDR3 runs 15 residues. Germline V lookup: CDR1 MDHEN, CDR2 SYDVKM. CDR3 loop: CASNPGHQTNEKLFF. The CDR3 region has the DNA TGTGCCAGCAATCCGGGACACCAAACTAATGAAAAACTGTTTTTT.

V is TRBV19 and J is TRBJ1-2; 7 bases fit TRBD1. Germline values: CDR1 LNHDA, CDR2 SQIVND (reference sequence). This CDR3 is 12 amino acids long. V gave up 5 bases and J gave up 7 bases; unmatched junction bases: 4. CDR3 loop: CASSPQGSGYTF. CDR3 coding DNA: TGTGCCAGTAGTCCACAGGGGTCTGGCTACACCTTC. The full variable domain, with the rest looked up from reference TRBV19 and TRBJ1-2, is DGGITQSPKYLFRKEGQNVTLSCEQNLNHDAMYWYRQDPGQGLRLIYYSQIVNDFQKGDIAEGYSVSREKKESFPLTVTSAQKNPTAFYLCASSPQGSGYTFGSGTRLTVV.

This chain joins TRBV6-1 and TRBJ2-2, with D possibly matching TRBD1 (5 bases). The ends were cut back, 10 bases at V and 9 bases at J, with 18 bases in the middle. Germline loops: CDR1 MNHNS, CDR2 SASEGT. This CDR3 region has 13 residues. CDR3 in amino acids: CATWGQKPRELFF. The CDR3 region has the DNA TGTGCCACATGGGGCCAAAAGCCCCGGGAGCTGTTTTTT.

The CDR3 region is CASSEGGNGVEAFF. The CDR3 DNA reads as TGCGCCAGCAGTGAAGGGGGGAACGGCGTGGAAGCTTTCTTT. The V call is TRBV10-1, the J call TRBJ1-1, with D possibly matching TRBD1 (6 bases). The CDR3 runs 14 residues. V lost 3 bases, J lost 8 bases, and 16 bases lay in between. Per germline, CDR1 WNHNN and CDR2 SYGVQD (reference sequence).

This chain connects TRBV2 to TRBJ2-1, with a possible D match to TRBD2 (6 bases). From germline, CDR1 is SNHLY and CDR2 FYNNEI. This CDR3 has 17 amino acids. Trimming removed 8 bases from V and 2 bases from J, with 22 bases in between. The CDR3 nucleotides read TGTGCCAGCCTTAGCCGAGGAGGGACTGCCACCTACAATGAGCAGTTCTTC. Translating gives CASLSRGGTATYNEQFF.

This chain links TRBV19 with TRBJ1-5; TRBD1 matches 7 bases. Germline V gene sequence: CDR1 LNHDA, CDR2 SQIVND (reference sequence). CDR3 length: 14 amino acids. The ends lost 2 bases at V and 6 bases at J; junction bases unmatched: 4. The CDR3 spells CASSIYRGPQPQHF. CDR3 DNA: TGTGCCAGTAGTATATACAGGGGACCTCAGCCCCAGCATTTT.

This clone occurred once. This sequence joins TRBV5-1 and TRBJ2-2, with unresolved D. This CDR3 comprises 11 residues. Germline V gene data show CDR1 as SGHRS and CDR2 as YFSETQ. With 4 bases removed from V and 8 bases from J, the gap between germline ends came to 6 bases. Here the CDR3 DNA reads TGCGCCAGCAGCGGGCAAGGGGAGCTGTTTTTT. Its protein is CASSGQGELFF.

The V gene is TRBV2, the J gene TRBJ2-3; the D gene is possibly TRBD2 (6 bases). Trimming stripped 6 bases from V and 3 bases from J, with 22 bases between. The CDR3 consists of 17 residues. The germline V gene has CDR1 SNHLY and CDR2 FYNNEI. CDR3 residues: CASSELSVGGVTDTQYF. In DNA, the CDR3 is TGTGCCAGCAGCGAACTTTCTGTGGGGGGAGTAACAGATACGCAGTATTTT.

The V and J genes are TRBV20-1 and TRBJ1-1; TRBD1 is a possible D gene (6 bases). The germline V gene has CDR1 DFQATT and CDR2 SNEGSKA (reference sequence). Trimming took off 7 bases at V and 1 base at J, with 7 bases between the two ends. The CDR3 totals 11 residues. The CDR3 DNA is TGCAGTGAGACAGGGAACACTGAAGCTTTCTTT. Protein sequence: CSETGNTEAFF.

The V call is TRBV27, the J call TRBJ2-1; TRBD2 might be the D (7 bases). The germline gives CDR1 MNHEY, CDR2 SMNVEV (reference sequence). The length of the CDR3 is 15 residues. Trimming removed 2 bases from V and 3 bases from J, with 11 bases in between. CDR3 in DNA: TGTGCCAGCAGTTTAGGGAGGGGGATCTACAATGAGCAGTTCTTC. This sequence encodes CASSLGRGIYNEQFF.

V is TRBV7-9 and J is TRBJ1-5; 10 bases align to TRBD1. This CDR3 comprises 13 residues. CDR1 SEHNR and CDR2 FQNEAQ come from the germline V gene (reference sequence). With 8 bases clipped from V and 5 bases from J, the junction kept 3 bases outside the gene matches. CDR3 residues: CASGTGVHQPQHF. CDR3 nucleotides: TGTGCCAGCGGGACAGGGGTTCATCAGCCCCAGCATTTT.

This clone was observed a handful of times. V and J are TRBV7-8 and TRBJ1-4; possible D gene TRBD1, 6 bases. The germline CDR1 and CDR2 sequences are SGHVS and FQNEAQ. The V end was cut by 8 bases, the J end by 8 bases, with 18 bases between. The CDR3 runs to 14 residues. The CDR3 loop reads CASSTYREVEKLFF. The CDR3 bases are TGTGCCAGCTCAACGTACAGGGAAGTCGAAAAACTGTTTTTT.

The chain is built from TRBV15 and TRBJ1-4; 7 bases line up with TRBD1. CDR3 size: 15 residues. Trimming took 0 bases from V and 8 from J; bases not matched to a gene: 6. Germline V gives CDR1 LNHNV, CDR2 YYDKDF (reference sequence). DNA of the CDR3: TGTGCCACCAGCAGAGATTGGCAGGGGGTCGAAAAACTGTTTTTT. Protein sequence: CATSRDWQGVEKLFF.

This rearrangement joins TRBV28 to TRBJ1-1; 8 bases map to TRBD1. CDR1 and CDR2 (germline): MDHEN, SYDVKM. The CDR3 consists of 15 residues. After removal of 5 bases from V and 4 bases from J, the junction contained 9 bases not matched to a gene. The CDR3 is CASSARRGRGTEAFF. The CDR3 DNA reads TGTGCCAGCAGTGCACGCAGGGGGCGAGGCACTGAAGCTTTCTTT.

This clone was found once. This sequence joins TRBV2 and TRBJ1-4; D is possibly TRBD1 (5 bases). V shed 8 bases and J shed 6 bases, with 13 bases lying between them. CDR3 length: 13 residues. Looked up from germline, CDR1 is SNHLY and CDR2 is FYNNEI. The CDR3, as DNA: TGTGCCAGCCAGGGACGATGGGATGAAAAACTGTTTTTT. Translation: CASQGRWDEKLFF.

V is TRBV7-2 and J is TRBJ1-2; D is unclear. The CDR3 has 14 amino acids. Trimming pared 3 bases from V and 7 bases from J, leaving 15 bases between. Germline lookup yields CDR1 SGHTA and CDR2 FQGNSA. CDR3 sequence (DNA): TGTGCCAGCAGCTTTTCTACACTCGCTGGTGGCTACACCTTC. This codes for CASSFSTLAGGYTF.

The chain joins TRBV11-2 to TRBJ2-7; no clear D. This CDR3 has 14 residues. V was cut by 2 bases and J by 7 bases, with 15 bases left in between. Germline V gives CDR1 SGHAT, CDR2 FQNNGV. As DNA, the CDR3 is TGTGCCAGCAGCTTATCCCCGAGAGTACATGAGCAGTACTTC. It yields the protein CASSLSPRVHEQYF.